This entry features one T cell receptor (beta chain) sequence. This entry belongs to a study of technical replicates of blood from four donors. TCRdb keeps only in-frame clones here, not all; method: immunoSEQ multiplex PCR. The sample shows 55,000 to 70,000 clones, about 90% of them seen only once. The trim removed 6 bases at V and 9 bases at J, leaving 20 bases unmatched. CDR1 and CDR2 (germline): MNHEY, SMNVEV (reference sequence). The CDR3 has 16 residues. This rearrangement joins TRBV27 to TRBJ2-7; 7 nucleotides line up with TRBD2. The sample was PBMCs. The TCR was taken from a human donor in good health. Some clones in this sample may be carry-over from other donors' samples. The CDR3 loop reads CASRTELAVNSTRQYF. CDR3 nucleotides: TGTGCCAGCAGGACAGAGCTAGCGGTTAATTCTACGAGGCAGTACTTC.